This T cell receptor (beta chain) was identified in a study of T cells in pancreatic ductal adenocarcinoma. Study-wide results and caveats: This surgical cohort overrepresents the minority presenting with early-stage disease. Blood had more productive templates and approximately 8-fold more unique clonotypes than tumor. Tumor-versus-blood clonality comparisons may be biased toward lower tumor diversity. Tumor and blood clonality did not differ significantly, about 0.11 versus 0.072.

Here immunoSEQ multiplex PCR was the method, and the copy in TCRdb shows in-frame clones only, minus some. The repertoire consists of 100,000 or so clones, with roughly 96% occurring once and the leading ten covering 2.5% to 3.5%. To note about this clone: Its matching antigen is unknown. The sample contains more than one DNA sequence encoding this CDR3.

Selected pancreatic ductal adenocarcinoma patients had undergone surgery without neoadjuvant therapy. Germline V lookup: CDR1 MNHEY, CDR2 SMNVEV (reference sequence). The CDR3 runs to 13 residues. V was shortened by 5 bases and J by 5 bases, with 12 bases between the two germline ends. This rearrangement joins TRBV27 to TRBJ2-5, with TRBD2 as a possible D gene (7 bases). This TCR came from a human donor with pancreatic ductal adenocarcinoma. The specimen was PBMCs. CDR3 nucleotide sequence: TGTGCCAGCAGTCTAGGGGGGGAGGAGACCCAGTACTTC. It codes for CASSLGGEETQYF.